Described below is a single T cell receptor (beta chain) sequence and its context. This clone came up a few times. Its antigen target is currently unknown. No base quality information exists; no much larger clone differs at one position. The data belong to a study of T cell changes during pregnancy in multiple sclerosis (dated by TCRdb to the late 2010s). Concerning the study at large: Changes in the T cell repertoire over the course of pregnancy were examined in this study in women with multiple sclerosis.

Based on the germline V gene (reference sequence), the CDR1 and CDR2 sequences are SGHNT and YYREEE. The V and J ends are trimmed by 3 bases and 6 bases, leaving 19 bases between them. From the cysteine up to the phenylalanine, the CDR3 has a length of 15 residues. Only CDR3 DNA is held: 45 bases, read in frame from base 1. The library came from the immunoSEQ multiplex PCR assay. TCRdb holds this immuneACCESS table with in-frame rearrangements only. Some clones are missing; in checked studies, unresolved V genes explain under half, and the rest has no known cause. This sample has about 56,000 clones in its table, and less than 90% of those were observed once. The top ten clones comprise about 0.41% of the sample.

The sample in question was CD4+ T cells from peripheral blood mononuclear cells, obtained in the third trimester of pregnancy. This chain joins TRBV5-4 to TRBJ2-7, with the D segment identity uncertain. This clonotype originated in a female donor with multiple sclerosis, enrolled in a pregnancy study. The nucleotide sequence reads as follows: TGTGCCAGCAGCTCGGCGTCGGGTCTTGCTTCCGAGCAGTACTTC. This gives the protein CASSSASGLASEQYF.